The entry below describes one T cell receptor beta chain. The record originates from a study of shared T cell receptors in the human thymus. Trimming cost V 6 bases and J 4 bases, with 9 bases left between them. The CDR3 loop spans 12 amino acids. The germline CDR1 and CDR2 sequences are SNHLY and FYNNEI. Data came from immunoSEQ multiplex PCR; TCRdb stores just in-frame clones and leaves some out. The data contain roughly 500,000 clones, about 84% of them singletons. This same sample was also taken into another study, of human thymus T cells. That paper states: Thymus was obtained from resections taken during corrective heart surgery. Thymic and blood repertoires seemed to favor certain V and J genes. Related work found strong thymic repertoire overlap between unrelated individuals.

The material sequenced was thymocytes. This TCR was sampled from a boy under two years old with a congenital heart defect. The V call is TRBV2, the J call TRBJ1-2; TRBD1 might be the D (5 bases). CDR3 DNA: TGTGCCAGCAGACGGGGGGGCTATGGCTACACCTTC. It translates to CASRRGGYGYTF.